A single sample is the source of the 31 T cell receptor beta chains below, sequenced in a study of tumor and adjacent non-tumor tissue in lung cancer. This sample's RNA came from whole unsorted tissue. TCRbeta libraries were built with three rounds of nested PCR, modified from ARM-PCR. TCRdb reanalysed the multiplex PCR reads using MiXCR and keeps one entry per CDR3 protein. The repertoire has about 200,000 distinct CDR3 sequences, less than 80% of them found once; the top ten carry approximately 25%. Sequencing was carried out using lung tumor tissue. All receptors derive from a man in his 60s with non-small cell lung cancer.

The CDR3 DNA sequence: TGTGCCAGCTGCCCCACATTGGGGGGGCCAAAGGAGACCCAGTACTTC. Protein product: CASCPTLGGPKETQYF. The rearrangement joins TRBV11-2 to TRBJ2-5, with D perhaps TRBD2 (7 bases). Germline V gene data show CDR1 as SGHAT and CDR2 as FQNNGV. This CDR3 has 16 amino acids. V shed 8 bases and J shed 5 bases, with 24 bases lying between them.

On this clonotype itself: A junction end diverges from the germline sequence, so it may reflect a read error. This chain uses TRBV4-3 with TRBJ2-3; no definite D call. Germline V CDR1 and CDR2: LGHNA, YSLEER. CDR3 length: 13 residues. As DNA, the CDR3 is TGCGCCAGCAGCCAAGATCGGCAGAATACGCTGTATTTT. Protein sequence: CASSQDRQNTLYF.

The gene calls are TRBV11-2 and TRBJ2-3, with TRBD2 matching over 13 bases. Germline V gives CDR1 SGHAT, CDR2 FQNNGV. Trimming removed 5 bases from V and 15 bases from J; junction bases left unmatched: 23. CDR3 length equals 18 residues. The CDR3 loop is CASSASLLAGGPGDTHYF. DNA of the CDR3: TGTGCCAGCAGCGCCTCCCTACTAGCGGGGGGGCCTGGAGATACCCACTATTTT. The entire variable domain, with the rest obtained from reference TRBV11-2 and TRBJ2-3, is as follows: EAGVAQSPRYKIIEKRQSVAFWCNPISGHATLYWYQQILGQGPKLLIQFQNNGVVDDSQLPKDRFSAERLKGVDSTLKIQPAKLEDSAVYLCASSASLLAGGPGDTHYFGPGTRLTVL.

A word on this clonotype: A read error may be the cause here, since a much bigger clone is one base away. V is TRBV29-1 and J is TRBJ2-1, with a tentative D call TRBD1 (5 bases). The CDR3 consists of 13 residues. Germline V gene sequence: CDR1 SQVTM, CDR2 ANQGSEA. The CDR3 loop is CTVGAGMNNEQFF. DNA for the CDR3: TGCACCGTTGGGGCAGGGATGAACAATGAGCAGTTCTTC.

In this sample, this clonotype turned up once. V and J are TRBV20-1 and TRBJ2-5; 7 bases agree with TRBD2. V was pared by 5 bases and J by 2 bases, with 8 bases of the junction left unmatched. The germline V gene encodes CDR1 DFQATT and CDR2 SNEGSKA (reference sequence). The CDR3 runs to 14 residues. CDR3 in amino acids: CSASGGRQQETQYF. CDR3 in DNA: TGCAGTGCTTCCGGGGGGAGGCAACAAGAGACCCAGTACTTC.

This clonotype was detected a few times. A much larger clone lies one base from this, so it may be a read error. This CDR3 reads CNGDRGRTEAFF. In nucleotides, the CDR3 is TGCAACGGCGACAGGGGGCGAACTGAAGCTTTCTTT. The chain links TRBV29-1 to TRBJ1-1; TRBD1 agrees at 10 bases. The CDR3 extends over 12 amino acids. Germline V gene data show CDR1 as SQVTM and CDR2 as ANQGSEA.

The chain carries TRBV20-1 and TRBJ1-5; 7 positions match TRBD1. The assigned J gene may be wrong: the sequence end matches TRBJ2-3 better. The germline CDR1 and CDR2 sequences are DFQATT and SNEGSKA (reference sequence). This CDR3 contains 14 residues. CDR3 loop: CSARDSFSDQPQYF. The CDR3 DNA sequence: TGCAGTGCTCGGGACAGCTTTAGCGATCAGCCCCAGTATTTT.

The CDR3 DNA is TGTGCCAGCAGCTTACTCGCGGGGGGGTACACAGATATGCTGTATTTT. It yields the protein CASSLLAGGYTDMLYF. The chain employs TRBV11-3 and TRBJ2-3, with TRBD2 identical over 9 bases. Germline assignment: CDR1 SGHNT and CDR2 YENEEA. The CDR3 totals 16 residues. J gave up 14 bases and V 2 bases, and 17 bases lay outside the gene matches. Full variable domain (rest looked up from reference TRBV11-3 and TRBJ2-3): EAGVVQSPRYKIIEKKQPVAFWCNPISGHNTLYWYLQNLGQGPELLIRYENEEAVDDSQLPKDRFSAERLKGVDSTLKIQPAELGDSAVYLCASSLLAGGYTDMLYFGPGTRLTVL.

With respect to this clonotype: A read error may produce the germline difference seen at one junction end. V usage is TRBV5-6 and J usage is TRBJ2-7; possible D gene TRBD1, 6 bases. Per the germline V gene, CDR1 is SGHDT and CDR2 is YYEEEE. CDR3 length: 14 amino acids. The CDR3 DNA follows: TGTTCCAGCAGCTTCGGGACACTCACCTACGAGCAGTACTTC. It encodes CSSSFGTLTYEQYF.

The chain carries TRBV4-1 and TRBJ2-2, with 7 bases identical to TRBD2. V lost 0 bases to trimming and J lost 4 bases; unmatched junction nucleotides: 8. CDR1 is MGHRA and CDR2 is YSYEKL in the germline V gene. This CDR3 contains 17 residues. Here the CDR3 DNA reads TGCGCCAGCAGCCAAGATCCCCTCGGGGGGTTCACCGGGGAGCTGTTTTTT. It specifies CASSQDPLGGFTGELFF.

This rearrangement joins TRBV7-9 to TRBJ1-1; D unclear. CDR1 and CDR2 (germline): SEHNR, FQNEAQ (reference sequence). V was clipped by 1 base and J by 3 bases, with 6 bases between them. The CDR3 totals 13 residues. CDR3 nucleotide sequence: TGTGCCAGCAGCTTAGGTATGGACACTGAAGCTTTCTTT. Its translation is CASSLGMDTEAFF.

The rearrangement joins TRBV30 to TRBJ1-1, with unresolved D. Trimming shortened V by 6 bases and J by 4 bases, and 21 bases separated the two germline ends. CDR1 is GTSNPN, CDR2 SVGIG, per germline (reference sequence). This CDR3 has 15 amino acids. The CDR3 DNA sequence: TGTGCCTGTCTTACCGCGCAGGCGGGGAGCACTGAAGCTTTCTTT. Its protein is CACLTAQAGSTEAFF.

For this clonotype: The junction shows a germline mismatch at one end, possibly a read error. The rearrangement joins TRBV11-3 to TRBJ2-1, with TRBD2 identical over 10 bases. Germline CDR1 SGHNT, CDR2 YENEEA. This CDR3 is 15 amino acids long. The CDR3 region is CASSLTSGTRNDECF. The CDR3 bases are TGTGCCAGCAGCCTCACTAGCGGGACAAGGAATGATGAGTGCTTC.

With regard to this clonotype: This may stem from a read error, because a much larger clone lies one nucleotide away. The chain uses TRBV20-1 and TRBJ2-3; no clear D. The length of the CDR3 is 16 residues. Per the germline V gene, CDR1 is DFQATT and CDR2 is SNEGSKA (reference sequence). Deletions cut 1 base from V and 1 base from J, with 15 bases between. The CDR3 loop reads CSARVARRMGTDTQYF. CDR3 in DNA: TGCAGTGCTAGAGTGGCGAGGAGAATGGGCACAGATACGCAGTATTTT.

Details on this clonotype: Relative to the germline gene, one junction end is altered; a read error may explain this. The chain carries TRBV7-9 and TRBJ1-1, with 7 nucleotides matching TRBD1. From germline, CDR1 is SEHNR and CDR2 FQNEAQ (reference sequence). The CDR3 contains 18 residues. The CDR3 region has the DNA TGTGCCATCAGCTTAGGCCACTACTTTACAACAGGGGAAACTGAAGCTTTCTTT. Protein product: CAISLGHYFTTGETEAFF.

This clonotype was recorded at least ten times. The chain employs TRBV29-1 and TRBJ2-1; no definite D call. The CDR3 consists of 13 residues. The ends were cut back, 7 bases at V and 4 bases at J, with 14 bases in the middle. The germline gives CDR1 SQVTM, CDR2 ANQGSEA. The DNA of the CDR3 is TGCAGCGCCCGGGCGGTGGGGTACAATGAGCAGTTCTTC. Translating it yields CSARAVGYNEQFF.

This clonotype was seen a handful of times. The chain joins TRBV28 to TRBJ1-2; the D gene is possibly TRBD1 (5 bases). The CDR3 contains 11 residues. From germline, CDR1 is MDHEN and CDR2 SYDVKM. V lost 3 bases to trimming and J lost 8 bases, with 7 bases between them. This CDR3 is CASSFREGYTF. DNA for the CDR3: TGTGCCAGCAGTTTCAGGGAAGGCTACACCTTC.

Note on this clonotype: A read error may produce the germline difference seen at one junction end. The chain couples TRBV7-2 to TRBJ1-3, with D possibly matching TRBD1 (5 bases). Germline V gene sequence: CDR1 SGHTA, CDR2 FQGNSA. The CDR3 covers 16 residues. The CDR3 DNA sequence: TGTGCCAGCGGCTTAGCTCTTCAGGGAACTGGAAACACCATATATTTT. As protein: CASGLALQGTGNTIYF.

Of note for this clonotype: This may be a read error: a much more frequent sequence differs by one nucleotide. The genes are TRBV20-1 and TRBJ1-4, with 10 bases matching TRBD1. CDR3 length: 19 amino acids. CDR1 DFQATT and CDR2 SNEGSKA come from the germline V gene (reference sequence). In DNA, the CDR3 is TGCAGTGATAGAGGCCATCCGGGACAGGGGCTTGCAACTAATGAAAAACTGTTTTTT. Its translation is CSDRGHPGQGLATNEKLFF.

J is TRBJ2-5 and V is TRBV20-1, with TRBD2 identical over 8 bases. The CDR3 sequence is 14 residues long. The V segment lost 4 bases and the J segment 5 bases; nucleotides outside the gene matches: 9. The germline gives CDR1 DFQATT, CDR2 SNEGSKA (reference sequence). The CDR3 coding sequence is TGCAGTGCTAAGGGCGGGGGGTCGAGGGAGACCCAGTACTTC. Residues: CSAKGGGSRETQYF.

On this clonotype: A much larger clone lies a single base off, so this may be a read error. The V gene is TRBV29-1, the J gene TRBJ2-2, with TRBD1 as a possible D gene (6 bases). The CDR3 runs 13 residues. Germline lookup yields CDR1 SQVTM and CDR2 ANQGSEA. CDR3 amino acids: CSVDPSGAGELLF. CDR3 DNA sequence: TGCAGCGTTGACCCCTCAGGGGCCGGGGAGCTGCTTTTT.

On this clonotype itself: The junction differs from germline at one of its ends, possibly a read error. The chain combines TRBV20-1 with TRBJ2-3, with D uncertain. The CDR3 covers 12 residues. Looked up from germline, CDR1 is DFQATT and CDR2 is SNEGSKA (reference sequence). The CDR3 nucleotides read TGCAGTGCTAGAATCTCCGGAGATACGCACTATTTT. It codes for CSARISGDTHYF.

The chain has TRBV11-1 and TRBJ2-6; D is unclear. Germline CDR1 SGHAT, CDR2 FQDESV (reference sequence). The CDR3 runs 13 residues. V was trimmed by 7 bases and J by 1 base, leaving 5 bases between them. The CDR3 region has the DNA TGTGCCAGCAACTTGTCTGGGGCCAACGTCCTGACTTTC. Protein product: CASNLSGANVLTF.

To note about this clonotype: A much bigger clone sits one base away, suggesting this may be a read error. The chain carries TRBV20-1 and TRBJ2-3, with TRBD1 as a possible D gene (5 bases). The germline CDR1 and CDR2 sequences are DFQATT and SNEGSKA (reference sequence). This CDR3 contains 12 residues. The DNA for the CDR3 is TGCAGTGGTAGACAGACTGGGGTTACGCAGTATTTT. It yields the protein CSGRQTGVTQYF.

This clonotype was recorded a few times. The genes are TRBV7-2 and TRBJ1-2, with 9 bases aligning to TRBD1. The V gene end was trimmed by 5 bases and the J gene end by 6 bases; junction bases not matched to a gene: 10. The CDR3 length is 15 residues. Looked up from germline, CDR1 is SGHTA and CDR2 is FQGNSA. CDR3 nucleotide sequence: TGTGCCAGCAGCCAAAACAGGGGGCGATCCCATGGCTACACCTTC. Protein sequence: CASSQNRGRSHGYTF.

At least ten counts were recorded for this clonotype. CDR3 region: CASSERALAGVDTQYF. In DNA, the CDR3 is TGCGCCAGCAGCGAAAGGGCCCTAGCGGGAGTAGATACGCAGTATTTT. The chain combines TRBV4-3 with TRBJ2-3; TRBD2 matches at 10 bases. The V segment lost 5 bases and the J segment 5 bases; nucleotides outside the gene matches: 10. The CDR3 is 16 residues long. The germline V gene encodes CDR1 LGHNA and CDR2 YSLEER.

Turning to this clonotype: A single base separates this from a much larger clone, so it may be a read error. This chain uses TRBV20-1 with TRBJ2-6; D may correspond to TRBD1 or TRBD2 (5 bases each). Germline lookup yields CDR1 DFQATT and CDR2 SNEGSKA (reference sequence). The CDR3 extends over 13 amino acids. The CDR3 loop is CSAEPSGGNVLTF. The CDR3, as DNA: TGCAGTGCTGAGCCCTCTGGGGGCAACGTCCTGACTTTC.

The chain recombines TRBV5-6 with TRBJ2-5; 7 bases align to TRBD2. Trimming removed 5 bases from V and 4 bases from J; junction bases left unmatched: 8. The germline V gene encodes CDR1 SGHDT and CDR2 YYEEEE. This CDR3 comprises 14 residues. The CDR3 protein is CASRPGTGGETQYF. The CDR3 nucleotides are TGTGCCAGCAGACCGGGGACGGGAGGAGAGACCCAGTACTTC.

Concerning this clonotype itself: One junction end disagrees with the germline gene, perhaps due to a read error. This chain connects TRBV6-5 to TRBJ1-2; 10 bases fit TRBD1. CDR3 length: 14 residues. Looked up from germline, CDR1 is MNHEY and CDR2 is SVGAGI. CDR3: CASSYVPGQGSYGF. The DNA for the CDR3 is TGTGCCAGCAGTTACGTCCCGGGACAGGGGAGCTACGGCTTC.

V and J are TRBV11-3 and TRBJ2-1; the D gene is possibly TRBD1 (5 bases). Looked up from germline, CDR1 is SGHNT and CDR2 is YENEEA. V was clipped by 3 bases and J by 10 bases, with 10 bases between them. The CDR3 totals 12 residues. DNA of the CDR3: TGTGCCAGCAGCTTGGGGTGGGGCGAGCAGTTCTTC. This translates into CASSLGWGEQFF.

The chain links TRBV20-1 to TRBJ2-4; no firm D call. The CDR3 covers 15 residues. Germline CDR1 reads DFQATT; CDR2 reads SNEGSKA (reference sequence). Trimming stripped 7 bases from V and 5 bases from J, with 21 bases between. This CDR3 is CSVSISQPRENIQYF. DNA of the CDR3: TGCAGTGTTAGCATAAGCCAACCCCGCGAAAACATTCAGTACTTC.